The rows below give T cell receptor beta chains drawn from one sample of a study of blood T cell repertoires in COVID-19. Sequencing was performed with immunoSEQ multiplex PCR; in TCRdb, only in-frame clones are kept and a portion is missing. The sample has about 95,000 clones, under 85% seen once. The sequenced sample was peripheral blood. These receptors came from a human donor in a cohort sampled during active COVID-19. CDR3s include the opening cysteine and the closing phenylalanine or tryptophan. D genes are given only for firm matches. Only part of the rows carry a size: once, few, many, or a class if the clone is expanded.

once | TRBD1 | TRBJ2-2 | TRBV7-2 | TGTGCCAGCAGCCTCACAGGGGACCCGAACACCGGGGAGCTGTTTTTT | CASSLTGDPNTGELFF
- | - | TRBJ2-1 | TRBV7-2 | TGTGCCAGCAGCTTAGTGCAGGGTGGTGTAAATGAGCAGTTCTTC | CASSLVQGGVNEQFF
- | - | TRBJ1-1 | TRBV5-1 | TGCGCCAGCAGCAGTAACGGGAAGGCGAACACTGAAGCTTTCTTT | CASSSNGKANTEAFF
- | TRBD1 | TRBJ1-1 | TRBV18 | TGTGCCAGCTCCCGGACAGGGGGCGGCACTGAAGCTTTCTTT | CASSRTGGGTEAFF
few | - | TRBJ1-1 | TRBV28 | TGTGCCAGCAGTTTACGGGGTCCTTCGGGCACTGAAGCTTTCTTT | CASSLRGPSGTEAFF
- | - | TRBJ1-5 | TRBV19 | TGTGCCAGTAGTCGGGCAGGGGCGAGTCAGCCCCAGCATTTT | CASSRAGASQPQHF
- | TRBD1 | TRBJ2-5 | TRBV5-1 | TGCGCCAGCAGCTTGGGTGACAGGGTTCAAGAGACCCAGTACTTC | CASSLGDRVQETQYF
- | TRBD2 | TRBJ2-1 | TRBV9 | TGTGCCAGCAGCGGAGGGACTAGCGGATACAATGAGCAGTTCTTC | CASSGGTSGYNEQFF
- | TRBD1 | TRBJ1-4 | TRBV7-9 | TGTGCCAGCAGCTTAGTACAGGGGACAACTAATGAAAAACTGTTTTTT | CASSLVQGTTNEKLFF
- | TRBD1 | TRBJ1-2 | TRBV19 | TGTGCCAGTAGGACAGGGGCCGGAGGCTACACCTTC | CASRTGAGGYTF
few | - | TRBJ1-5 | TRBV12-3/TRBV12-4 | TGTGCCAGCACCTTTGGGCAGAATCAGCCCCAGCATTTT | CASTFGQNQPQHF
- | TRBD1 | TRBJ2-3 | TRBV5-1 | TGCGCCAGCAGCCCAGACAGGGGTGGCACAGATACGCAGTATTTT | CASSPDRGGTDTQYF
once | TRBD1 | TRBJ1-1 | TRBV6-5 | TGTGCCAGCACCGACAGGGGGAGGGGGTACACTGAAGCTTTCTTT | CASTDRGRGYTEAFF
- | TRBD1 | TRBJ1-1 | TRBV7-9 | TGTGCCAGCAGCTTCGGGACAGGGTTGACTGAAGCTTTCTTT | CASSFGTGLTEAFF
- | TRBD2 | TRBJ2-3 | TRBV5-1 | TGCGCCAGCAGCCAAGCGGGGGCCTACGATACGCAGTATTTT | CASSQAGAYDTQYF
- | - | TRBJ1-5 | TRBV19 | TGTGCCAGTAGTATGTCAGGGGCAGGAAGCAATCAGCCCCAGCATTTT | CASSMSGAGSNQPQHF
- | - | TRBJ1-2 | TRBV6-2/TRBV6-3 | TGTGCCAGCAGTTACTCATGGGGGCGTCCCTATGGCTACACCTTC | CASSYSWGRPYGYTF
- | - | TRBJ1-3 | TRBV3-1/TRBV3-2 | TGTGCCAGCAGCCAAGGACAGAGTCCTGGAAACACCATATATTTT | CASSQGQSPGNTIYF
- | - | TRBJ2-2 | TRBV5-5 | TGTGCCAGCAGCTTGAGGAGGGGCGGCCGTCTCGACTCCGGGGAGCTGTTTTTT | CASSLRRGGRLDSGELFF
- | TRBD2 | TRBJ2-7 | TRBV10-3 | TGTGCCACCGGGACTAGCGGGACCTACGAGCAGTACTTC | CATGTSGTYEQYF
- | - | TRBJ1-5 | TRBV28 | TGTGTTTCGAGGGAAGGAGAGCAGCCCCAGCATTTT | CVSREGEQPQHF
few | - | TRBJ1-3 | TRBV19 | TGTGCCAGTACCGGACAGTCAAACACCATATATTTT | CASTGQSNTIYF
- | TRBD1 | TRBJ2-1 | TRBV29-1 | TGCAGCGCACCGAGGACAGGGGACTACAATGAGCAGTTCTTC | CSAPRTGDYNEQFF
- | - | TRBJ1-1 | TRBV3-1/TRBV3-2 | TGTGCCAGCAGCCAAAATGGTTTAGACACTGAAGCTTTCTTT | CASSQNGLDTEAFF
- | TRBD1 | TRBJ2-7 | TRBV12-3/TRBV12-4 | TGTGCCAGCAGTTGGGACAGATACGAGCAGTACTTC | CASSWDRYEQYF
- | TRBD2 | TRBJ2-1 | TRBV5-4 | TGTGCCAGCGCTGGGGCTAGCGGGGGGGCCCGAGGTTATGAGCAGTTCTTC | CASAGASGGARGYEQFF
- | - | TRBJ2-1 | TRBV3-1/TRBV3-2 | TGTGCCAGCAGCCAAGAACACGGTTCGGGTGGCGAGCAGTTCTTC | CASSQEHGSGGEQFF
- | - | TRBJ1-1 | TRBV4-3 | TGCGCCAGCAGCCAAGTGGGAGTACAGGAAGCTTTCTTT | CASSQVGVQEAFF
- | TRBD1 | TRBJ1-1 | TRBV28 | TGTGCCAGCATCATTGGGACAGCGAACACTGAAGCTTTCTTT | CASIIGTANTEAFF
few | TRBD2 | TRBJ2-7 | TRBV4-2 | TGTGCCAGCAGCTTAACTGCGAAGACTAGCGGGGGGGCCTACGAGCAGTACTTC | CASSLTAKTSGGAYEQYF
- | - | TRBJ1-1 | TRBV5-5 | TGTGCCAGCAGCTCGTCCGGGACGGAGGGCATGAACACTGAAGCTTTCTTT | CASSSSGTEGMNTEAFF
- | TRBD2 | TRBJ2-2 | TRBV7-3 | TGTGCCAGCAGCTTGTTTGCGGGGGGCGCGAACACCGGGGAGCTGTTTTTT | CASSLFAGGANTGELFF
- | - | TRBJ2-3 | TRBV7-7 | TGTGCTAGCAGCCCCCTAGAGTCAGATACGCAGTATTTT | CASSPLESDTQYF
- | TRBD2 | TRBJ2-1 | TRBV6-5 | TGTGCCAGCACGAGCGGGGTCTACAATGAGCAGTTCTTC | CASTSGVYNEQFF
- | - | TRBJ1-1 | TRBV7-2 | TGTGCCAGCATCCAAACAGGGTACGGTGAAGCTTTCTTT | CASIQTGYGEAFF
- | - | TRBJ1-5 | TRBV5-1 | TGCGCCAGCAGCGCGTATTCGGGGCAGCCCCAGCATTTT | CASSAYSGQPQHF
- | TRBD2 | TRBJ2-1 | TRBV5-1 | TGCGCCAGCAGCCTGGCTGGGACTAGCGGAAGGGGGTACTCCTACAATGAGCAGTTCTTC | CASSLAGTSGRGYSYNEQFF
- | - | TRBJ2-1 | TRBV10-3 | TGTGCCATCAGTGAGTCAAGGGGTCCTGATGAGCAGTTCTTC | CAISESRGPDEQFF
- | TRBD1 | TRBJ2-7 | TRBV3-1/TRBV3-2 | TGTGCCAGCAGCCAAGCTACAGGGGGATACGAGCAGTACTTC | CASSQATGGYEQYF
- | - | TRBJ1-1 | TRBV6-5 | TGTGCCAGCACATCAGTTGCTGGCACTGAAGCTTTCTTT | CASTSVAGTEAFF
- | TRBD1 | TRBJ1-1 | TRBV16 | TGTGCCAGCAGCCAACAAGGGACAGGGGGCACTGAAGCTTTCTTT | CASSQQGTGGTEAFF
once | TRBD1 | TRBJ1-1 | TRBV19 | TGTGCCAGTAGTACGCGCAACAGGGGGCGGACTGAAGCTTTCTTT | CASSTRNRGRTEAFF
- | TRBD2 | TRBJ2-3 | TRBV10-2 | TGCGCCAGCAGTTTCAGCGGGACCTTCACAGATACGCAGTATTTT | CASSFSGTFTDTQYF
- | - | TRBJ2-5 | TRBV28 | TGTGCCAGCAGTTCTGGAGGGGCCGTGTACCAAGAGACCCAGTACTTC | CASSSGGAVYQETQYF
- | TRBD2 | TRBJ2-4 | TRBV7-8 | TGTGCCAGCAGCCCCCGGACTAGCGGGGCGAAAAACATTCAGTACTTC | CASSPRTSGAKNIQYF
- | TRBD1 | TRBJ2-2 | TRBV9 | TGTGCCAGCAGCGTTACAGGGGGGTTCGTGTCCGGGGAGCTGTTTTTT | CASSVTGGFVSGELFF
- | TRBD1 | TRBJ2-7 | TRBV9 | TGTGCCAGCAGCTTAACAGACAGGGGGGCCTACGAGCAGTACTTC | CASSLTDRGAYEQYF
- | TRBD1 | TRBJ1-2 | TRBV5-4 | TGTGCCAGCAGCTTGAGGACAGGGGTAGACTATGGCTACACCTTC | CASSLRTGVDYGYTF
- | - | TRBJ1-1 | TRBV6-2/TRBV6-3 | TGTGCCAGCAGTGTCAACACTCTGAGGTTGACTGAAGCTTTCTTT | CASSVNTLRLTEAFF
many | - | TRBJ1-5 | TRBV7-8 | TGTGCCAGCAGCCCCGGGGGACGTGATCAGCCCCAGCATTTT | CASSPGGRDQPQHF